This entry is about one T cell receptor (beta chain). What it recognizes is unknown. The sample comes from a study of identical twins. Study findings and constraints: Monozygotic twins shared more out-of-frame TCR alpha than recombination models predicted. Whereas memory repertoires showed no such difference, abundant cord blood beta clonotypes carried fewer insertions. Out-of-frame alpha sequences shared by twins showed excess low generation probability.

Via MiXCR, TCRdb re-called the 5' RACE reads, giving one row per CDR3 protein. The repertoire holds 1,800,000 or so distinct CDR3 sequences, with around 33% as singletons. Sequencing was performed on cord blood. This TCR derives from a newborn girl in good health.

CDR3 in DNA: TGTGCCAGCAGCGTCGCCCTCCTAGCGGGGACCGGCACAGATACGCAGTATTTT. It specifies CASSVALLAGTGTDTQYF. The rearrangement links TRBV9 to TRBJ2-3, with 9 bases aligning to TRBD2. The CDR3 runs 18 residues. Germline lookup yields CDR1 SGDLS and CDR2 YYNGEE. J gave up 1 base and V 2 bases, and 11 bases lay outside the gene matches.